Sequencing of this T cell receptor beta chain was carried out in a study of CD4 and CD8 cells across lung adenocarcinoma regions. Via MiXCR, TCRdb re-called the PCR reads, giving one row per CDR3 protein. The sample consists of approximately 14,000 distinct CDR3 sequences, approximately 40% of them appearing once. Comments on this clonotype: One junction end does not reproduce the germline sequence, and a read error may be involved.

Samples came from patients with localized non-small cell lung adenocarcinoma. Germline V gene lookup returns CDR1 MNHNS and CDR2 SASEGT. The CDR3 length is 18 residues. The sequence derives from a male donor with lung adenocarcinoma. The CD4 and CD8 labels of this study may be unreliable. The sample consisted of CD4+ T cells from the center of a lung tumor. The chain uses TRBV6-1 and TRBJ2-5; 12 bases are shared with TRBD1. CDR3 bases: TGTGCCAGCAGTGAAGCGGGGACAGGGGGCCGTGGCCAAAAGACCCAGTACTTC. Encoded protein: CASSEAGTGGRGQKTQYF.